These 21 T cell receptor beta chains came from one sample sequenced in a study of human T cells and chemical hapten exposure. TCRdb re-derived calls from the RACE reads in MiXCR, one entry per CDR3 protein. The sample lists approximately 370,000 distinct CDR3 sequences, around 5.5% occurring once. This sample's time point: pre-sensitization, week 0. Treatment described: therapeutic diphenylcyclopropenone sensitization with weekly scalp DPC. Sequencing used whole blood, obtained in connection with sensitization to the hapten diphenylcyclopropenone (DPC). Source of these receptors: a woman under 30 with alopecia areata. Some clones in this sample may be carry-over from other donors' samples.

The genes are TRBV12-3 or TRBV12-4 and TRBJ1-1; TRBD1 matches at 8 bases. The CDR3 sequence is 13 residues long. Trimming at V came to 3 bases and at J to 11 bases, leaving 8 bases not matched to a gene. CDR3 coding DNA: TGTGCCAGCAGTTTCGGACAGGGCTCGTGGGCTTTCTTT. Translation: CASSFGQGSWAFF.

This clonotype was found many times. The rearrangement joins TRBV4-1 to TRBJ1-5; D remains ambiguous. The CDR3 totals 14 residues. The V gene's germline CDR1 is MGHRA and CDR2 YSYEKL. V shed 5 bases and J shed 0 bases, with 8 bases lying between them. The CDR3 DNA is TGCGCCAGCAGCGACGGTTATAGCAATCAGCCCCAGCATTTT. Translated: CASSDGYSNQPQHF.

The table lists this clonotype with a few counts. The J gene is TRBJ1-5, the V gene TRBV7-2, with TRBD1 matching 11 bases. The CDR3 sequence is 15 residues long. Unmatched junction bases numbered 9, after V lost 5 bases and J lost 9 bases. Germline V lookup: CDR1 SGHTA, CDR2 FQGNSA. The CDR3, as DNA: TGTGCCAGCAGCGTCCCGGGACAGGGGGACAGGCCCCAGCATTTT. It codes for CASSVPGQGDRPQHF. Combining the CDR3 with reference TRBV7-2 and TRBJ1-5 gives the whole variable domain GAGVSQSPSNKVTEKGKDVELRCDPISGHTALYWYRQSLGQGLEFLIYFQGNSAPDKSGLPSDRFSAERTGGSVSTLTIQRTQQEDSAVYLCASSVPGQGDRPQHFGDGTRLSIL.

There are many counts of this clonotype. The chain joins TRBV6-1 to TRBJ1-3, with 8 bases lining up with TRBD1. CDR3 length: 14 amino acids. Per germline, CDR1 MNHNS and CDR2 SASEGT. J gave up 6 bases and V 4 bases, and 5 bases lay outside the gene matches. As DNA, the CDR3 is TGTGCCAGCAGTGTGGACAGGGACGTAAACACCATATATTTT. It specifies CASSVDRDVNTIYF.

This sequence joins TRBV20-1 and TRBJ2-3; a weak D match, TRBD1 (6 bases). V lost 2 bases, J lost 1 base, and 10 bases lay in between. The CDR3 runs 14 residues. The germline CDR1 and CDR2 sequences are DFQATT and SNEGSKA (reference sequence). The CDR3 region is CSARLPGGTDTQYF. In DNA, the CDR3 is TGCAGTGCTAGACTGCCAGGGGGCACAGATACGCAGTATTTT.

In this sample, this clonotype turned up many times. The gene calls are TRBV20-1 and TRBJ2-7, with 10 bases fitting TRBD2. CDR3 length: 14 residues. Germline V lookup: CDR1 DFQATT, CDR2 SNEGSKA (reference sequence). The ends lost 6 bases at V and 12 bases at J; junction bases unmatched: 17. The CDR3 sequence is CSAGEIAGGPGAYF. The DNA of the CDR3 is TGCAGTGCCGGGGAGATAGCGGGGGGTCCCGGGGCGTACTTC.

Regarding this clonotype: A junction boundary mismatches the germline segment, possibly from a read error. The chain links TRBV7-8 to TRBJ1-6; 7 bases line up with TRBD1. Germline CDR1 SGHVS, CDR2 FQNEAQ. The CDR3 is 16 amino acids. The CDR3 bases are TGTGCCAGCAGCTTAAGTGTACAGGGGCTCAATTCACCCCTCTACTTT. Translating it yields CASSLSVQGLNSPLYF.

This clonotype was seen at least ten times. This rearrangement joins TRBV29-1 to TRBJ2-3, with TRBD1 identical over 9 bases. The germline V gene encodes CDR1 SQVTM and CDR2 ANQGSEA. The CDR3 is 15 residues long. With 3 bases clipped from V and 4 bases from J, the junction kept 8 bases outside the gene matches. CDR3 residues: CSVEGRDRDPDTQYF. CDR3 DNA sequence: TGCAGCGTTGAGGGGAGGGACAGGGATCCAGATACGCAGTATTTT.

This rearrangement joins TRBV6-5 to TRBJ2-3; TRBD2 aligns across 7 bases. From germline, CDR1 is MNHEY and CDR2 SVGAGI. J was trimmed by 3 bases and V by 0 bases; bases with no gene match: 3. CDR3 size: 15 residues. The CDR3 DNA is TGTGCCAGCAGTTACTCGGGGGGGGATACAGATACGCAGTATTTT. Protein: CASSYSGGDTDTQYF.

This clonotype was detected ten times or more. V gene TRBV2 combines with J gene TRBJ2-3; 15 nucleotides agree with TRBD2. After removal of 6 bases from V and 3 bases from J, the junction contained 4 bases not matched to a gene. Germline V lookup: CDR1 SNHLY, CDR2 FYNNEI. The CDR3 sequence is 16 residues long. The chain's CDR3 is CASSGLAGGRTDTQYF. The CDR3 DNA sequence: TGTGCCAGCAGCGGACTAGCGGGGGGGCGGACAGATACGCAGTATTTT.

This clonotype was seen only a few times. V is TRBV7-9 and J is TRBJ2-2; D is unclear. V lost 5 bases to trimming and J lost 0 bases, with 7 bases between them. The CDR3 extends over 14 amino acids. The germline V gene has CDR1 SEHNR and CDR2 FQNEAQ (reference sequence). CDR3 amino acids: CASSHDANTGELFF. CDR3 DNA sequence: TGTGCCAGCAGCCATGATGCGAACACCGGGGAGCTGTTTTTT.

Ten or more counts support this clonotype. This chain links TRBV4-2 with TRBJ2-3; D gene unclear. V was cut by 3 bases and J by 5 bases, with 21 bases left in between. The CDR3 consists of 17 residues. Germline V gene sequence: CDR1 LGHNA, CDR2 YNFKEQ. CDR3 bases: TGTGCCAGCAGCCAGGCCTCCTTAACTGGCCTGGGAGATACGCAGTATTTT. It yields the protein CASSQASLTGLGDTQYF.

In this sample, this clonotype turned up a few times. This chain joins TRBV7-9 and TRBJ2-1, with D perhaps assigned TRBD1 or TRBD2 (5 bases each). CDR1 is SEHNR and CDR2 is FQNEAQ in the germline V gene (reference sequence). This CDR3 contains 12 residues. V was cut by 1 base and J by 8 bases, with 6 bases left in between. The CDR3, as DNA: TGTGCCAGCAGCTTAGGGGGGTATGAGCAGTTCTTC. Its protein product is CASSLGGYEQFF.

This chain connects TRBV7-8 to TRBJ1-4; 9 bases fit TRBD1. CDR1 is SGHVS and CDR2 is FQNEAQ in the germline V gene. V lost 0 bases, J lost 5 bases, and 10 bases stayed unmatched. The CDR3 extends over 18 amino acids. DNA for the CDR3: TGTGCCAGCAGCTTAGCCCGCGGACAGGGGACAGCCAATGAAAAACTGTTTTTT. Protein: CASSLARGQGTANEKLFF.

This clonotype has at least ten counts. The chain carries TRBV6-1 and TRBJ2-1; the D gene is possibly TRBD1 (6 bases). V lost 6 bases to trimming and J lost 8 bases, with 17 bases between them. Germline V gene data show CDR1 as MNHNS and CDR2 as SASEGT. The CDR3 spans 14 residues. The CDR3 DNA reads as TGTGCCAGCAGATTGACCTACAGGGCCTATGAGCAGTTCTTC. Protein product: CASRLTYRAYEQFF.

This clonotype was counted many times. The genes are TRBV10-3 and TRBJ2-7; the D is unclear. The CDR3 totals 13 residues. Germline CDR1 reads ENHRY; CDR2 reads SYGVKD. Trimming shortened V by 3 bases and J by 3 bases, and 9 bases separated the two germline ends. CDR3 loop: CAISDGSRYEQYF. In DNA, the CDR3 is TGTGCCATCAGTGACGGATCTCGCTACGAGCAGTACTTC.

This clonotype was found a few times. This chain joins TRBV29-1 and TRBJ2-3; 16 bases match TRBD2. The CDR3 extends over 19 amino acids. V lost 6 bases, J lost 2 bases, and 14 bases stayed unmatched. Germline V gene lookup returns CDR1 SQVTM and CDR2 ANQGSEA. The CDR3 region has the DNA TGCAGCGTCCTTCTTAGGGGACTAGCGGGGGGGCAAGTCACAGATACGCAGTATTTT. It translates to CSVLLRGLAGGQVTDTQYF.

The chain has TRBV7-2 and TRBJ1-1; TRBD1 matches 7 bases. The ends lost 4 bases at V and 3 bases at J; junction bases unmatched: 5. Germline V gene sequence: CDR1 SGHTA, CDR2 FQGNSA. This CDR3 has 14 residues. The CDR3 DNA is TGTGCCAGCAGCTCATTAGGGGGCTACACTGAAGCTTTCTTT. It encodes CASSSLGGYTEAFF.

The chain couples TRBV12-3 or TRBV12-4 to TRBJ2-2; a possible D gene is TRBD1 (5 bases). V shed 3 bases and J shed 5 bases, with 7 bases lying between them. This CDR3 has 13 amino acids. CDR3 bases: TGTGCCAGCAGTTTTCCAGGGACCGGGGAGCTGTTTTTT. It yields the protein CASSFPGTGELFF.

The chain links TRBV25-1 to TRBJ2-3; D is perhaps TRBD1 (5 bases). Looked up from germline, CDR1 is MGHDK and CDR2 is SYGVNS. Trimming shortened V by 2 bases and J by 9 bases, and 6 bases separated the two germline ends. The CDR3 extends over 11 amino acids. CDR3 loop: CASSEGATQYF. As DNA, the CDR3 is TGTGCCAGCAGTGAAGGGGCCACGCAGTATTTT.

This clonotype was detected many times. CDR3 sequence reads: CASSSPGVGTEAFF. The CDR3 DNA reads as TGTGCCAGCAGCTCGCCGGGGGTAGGGACTGAAGCTTTCTTT. V is TRBV7-9 and J is TRBJ1-1; tentative D call: TRBD1 (5 bases). Looked up from germline, CDR1 is SEHNR and CDR2 is FQNEAQ (reference sequence). V was cut by 4 bases and J by 5 bases, with 14 bases left in between. CDR3 length equals 14 residues.